This T cell receptor (beta chain) was recovered during a study of blood T cell repertoires in COVID-19. About the research overall: Sources were T cells, B-cell-depleted T cells, or PBMCs; the material itself was cDNA or gDNA.

This CDR3 region has 14 residues. CDR1 and CDR2 from the germline V gene are SGHTA and FQGNSA. V was pared by 4 bases and J by 0 bases, with 9 bases between. In the original workflow: For nucleated cells, counts were estimated from reference gene primer amplification. Data came from immunoSEQ multiplex PCR; TCRdb stores just in-frame clones and leaves some out. That table furnishes V, J and clone size, whereas the DNA furnished D and trimming. The data contain 250,000 or so clones, about nine tenths of them singletons. The receptor was isolated from a woman aged 30 to 39 with acute COVID-19. The rearrangement uses TRBV7-2 and TRBJ1-1; D is undetermined. Source material: PBMCs or T cells enriched from blood (not recorded which). Here the CDR3 DNA reads TGTGCCAGCAGCTACCTAATCCTGAACACTGAAGCTTTCTTT. Residues: CASSYLILNTEAFF.